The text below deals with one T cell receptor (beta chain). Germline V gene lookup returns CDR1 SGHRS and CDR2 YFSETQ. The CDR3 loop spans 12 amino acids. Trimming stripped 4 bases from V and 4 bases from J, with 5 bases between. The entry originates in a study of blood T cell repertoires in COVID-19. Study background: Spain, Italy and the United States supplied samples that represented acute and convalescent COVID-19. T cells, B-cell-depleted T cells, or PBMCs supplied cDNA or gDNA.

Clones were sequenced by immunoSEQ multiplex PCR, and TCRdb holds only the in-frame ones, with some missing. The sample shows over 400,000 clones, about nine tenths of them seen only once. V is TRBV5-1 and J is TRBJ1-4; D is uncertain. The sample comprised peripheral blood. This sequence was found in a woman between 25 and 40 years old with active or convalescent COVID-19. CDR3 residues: CASSQNNEKLFF. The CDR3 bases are TGCGCCAGCAGCCAGAATAATGAAAAACTGTTTTTT.